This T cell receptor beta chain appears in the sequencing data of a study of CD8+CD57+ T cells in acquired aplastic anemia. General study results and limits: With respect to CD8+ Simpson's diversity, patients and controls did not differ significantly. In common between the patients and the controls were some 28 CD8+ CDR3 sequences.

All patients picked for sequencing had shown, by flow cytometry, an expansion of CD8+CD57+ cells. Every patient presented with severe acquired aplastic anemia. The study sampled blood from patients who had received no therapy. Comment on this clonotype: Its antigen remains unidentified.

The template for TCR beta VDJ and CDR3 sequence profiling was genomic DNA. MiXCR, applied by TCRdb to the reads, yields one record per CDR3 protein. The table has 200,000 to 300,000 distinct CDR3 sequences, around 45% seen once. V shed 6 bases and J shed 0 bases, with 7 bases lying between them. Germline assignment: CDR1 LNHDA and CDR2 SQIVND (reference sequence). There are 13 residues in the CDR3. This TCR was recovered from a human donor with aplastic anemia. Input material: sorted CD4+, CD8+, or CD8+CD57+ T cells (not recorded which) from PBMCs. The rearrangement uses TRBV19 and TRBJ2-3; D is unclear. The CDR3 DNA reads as TGTGCCAGTAGATTCCCTAGCACAGATACGCAGTATTTT. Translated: CASRFPSTDTQYF.